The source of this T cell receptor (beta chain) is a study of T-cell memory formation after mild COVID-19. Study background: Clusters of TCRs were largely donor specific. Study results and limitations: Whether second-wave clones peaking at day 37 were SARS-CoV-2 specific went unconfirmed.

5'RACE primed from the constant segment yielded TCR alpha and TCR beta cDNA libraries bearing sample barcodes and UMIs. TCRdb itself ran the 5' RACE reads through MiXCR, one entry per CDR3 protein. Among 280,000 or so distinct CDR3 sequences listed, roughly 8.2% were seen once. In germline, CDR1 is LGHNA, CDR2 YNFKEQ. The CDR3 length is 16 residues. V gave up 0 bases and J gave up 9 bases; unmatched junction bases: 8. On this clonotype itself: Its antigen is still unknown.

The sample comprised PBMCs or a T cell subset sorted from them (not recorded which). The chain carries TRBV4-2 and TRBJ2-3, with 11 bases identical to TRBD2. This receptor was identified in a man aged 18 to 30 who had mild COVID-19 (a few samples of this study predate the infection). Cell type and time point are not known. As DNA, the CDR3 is TGTGCCAGCAGCCAAGAGTCTACTAGCGGGGGCTACACGCAGTATTTT. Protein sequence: CASSQESTSGGYTQYF.